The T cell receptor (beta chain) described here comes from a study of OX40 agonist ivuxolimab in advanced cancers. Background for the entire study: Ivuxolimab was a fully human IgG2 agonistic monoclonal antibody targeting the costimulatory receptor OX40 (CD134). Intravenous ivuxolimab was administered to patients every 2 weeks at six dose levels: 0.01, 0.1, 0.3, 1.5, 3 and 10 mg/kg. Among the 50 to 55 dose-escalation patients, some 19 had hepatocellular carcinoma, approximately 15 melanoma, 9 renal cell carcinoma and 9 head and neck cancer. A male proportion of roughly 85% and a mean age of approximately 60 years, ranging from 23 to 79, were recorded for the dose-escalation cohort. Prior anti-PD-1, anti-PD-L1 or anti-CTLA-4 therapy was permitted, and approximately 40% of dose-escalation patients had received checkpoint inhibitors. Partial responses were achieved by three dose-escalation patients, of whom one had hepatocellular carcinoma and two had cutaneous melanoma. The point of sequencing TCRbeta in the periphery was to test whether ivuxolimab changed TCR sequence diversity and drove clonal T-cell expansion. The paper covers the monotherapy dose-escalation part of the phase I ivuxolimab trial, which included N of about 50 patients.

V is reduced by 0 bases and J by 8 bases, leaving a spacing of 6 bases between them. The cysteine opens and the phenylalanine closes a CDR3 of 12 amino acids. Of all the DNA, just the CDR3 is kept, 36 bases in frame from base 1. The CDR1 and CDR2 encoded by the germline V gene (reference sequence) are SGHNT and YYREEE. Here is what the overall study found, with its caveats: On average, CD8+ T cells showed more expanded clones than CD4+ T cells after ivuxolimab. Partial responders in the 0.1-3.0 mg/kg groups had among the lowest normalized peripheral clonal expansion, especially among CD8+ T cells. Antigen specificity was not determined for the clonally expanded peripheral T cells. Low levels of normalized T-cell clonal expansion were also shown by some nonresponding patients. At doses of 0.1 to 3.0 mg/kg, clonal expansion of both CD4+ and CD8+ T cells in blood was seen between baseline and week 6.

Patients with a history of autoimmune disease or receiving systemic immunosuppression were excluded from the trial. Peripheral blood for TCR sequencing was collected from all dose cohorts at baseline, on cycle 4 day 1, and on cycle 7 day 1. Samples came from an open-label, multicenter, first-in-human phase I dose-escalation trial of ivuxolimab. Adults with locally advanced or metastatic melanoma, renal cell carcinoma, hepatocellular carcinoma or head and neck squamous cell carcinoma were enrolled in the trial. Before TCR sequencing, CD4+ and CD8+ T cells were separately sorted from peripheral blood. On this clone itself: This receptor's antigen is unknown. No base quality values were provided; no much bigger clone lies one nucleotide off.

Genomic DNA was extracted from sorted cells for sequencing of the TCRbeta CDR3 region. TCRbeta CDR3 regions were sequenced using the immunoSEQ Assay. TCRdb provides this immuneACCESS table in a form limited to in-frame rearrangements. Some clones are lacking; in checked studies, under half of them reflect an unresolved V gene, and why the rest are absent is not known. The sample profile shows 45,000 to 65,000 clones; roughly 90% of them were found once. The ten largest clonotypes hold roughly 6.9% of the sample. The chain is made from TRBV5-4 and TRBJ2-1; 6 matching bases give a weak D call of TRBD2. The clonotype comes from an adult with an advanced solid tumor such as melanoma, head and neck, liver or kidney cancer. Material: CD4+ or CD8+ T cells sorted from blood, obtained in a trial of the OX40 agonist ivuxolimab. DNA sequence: TGTGCCAGCAGCTTGGGACTAGATGAGCAGTTCTTC. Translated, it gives CASSLGLDEQFF.